This T cell receptor beta chain was captured by sequencing in a study of regulatory T cells in long-lasting Graves disease. Study details: Graves' patients, diagnosed recently, had received antithyroid drugs under 3 months.

The study, taken as a whole, reports: Persistent Graves' patients had lower TCR diversity than newly diagnosed ones.

Arm-PCR of CDR3 regions and iRepertoire HTBI primers were used to build TCR beta libraries. MiXCR, run by TCRdb on the multiplex PCR reads, gives a single entry per CDR3 protein. This sample has 360,000 or so distinct CDR3 sequences, with approximately 15% found just once. Notes on this clonotype: Its antigen is as yet unknown.

The CDR3 has 17 residues. CDR1 and CDR2 (germline): LGHDT, YNNKEL (reference sequence). Trimming removed 4 bases from V and 4 bases from J; junction bases left unmatched: 13. This sample's time point: newly diagnosed GD, antithyroid drugs for less than 3 months. The TCR library was prepared using RNA isolated from PBMCs. The data also belong to a second study, concerning T cells in Graves' hyperthyroidism and ophthalmopathy.

The source material was peripheral blood mononuclear cells (PBMCs), sampled at new diagnosis, from a patient treated with antithyroid drugs. The V and J genes are TRBV3-1 and TRBJ2-3; 8 bases map to TRBD2. The sequence was collected from a man aged 40-49 years with Graves disease. The CDR3 sequence is CASSPYGFPGGPDTQYF. The CDR3 region has the DNA TGTGCCAGCAGCCCCTACGGGTTCCCGGGGGGGCCAGATACGCAGTATTTT.